This T cell receptor beta chain derives from a study of tumor-infiltrating lymphocytes in primary liver carcinoma. On this clonotype itself: The antigen is unknown. The junction departs from the called germline gene at one end, perhaps through a read error.

From unsorted bulk tissue weighing roughly 17-32 mg, DNA and RNA were co-extracted. General study findings and limits: A significantly higher top-250-clone fraction was found in tumors than in blood (p = 0.039).

With a constant-region primer, TCR beta cDNA was made from approximately 450 ng of total RNA. For TCR beta, libraries were produced by three nested multiplex PCR rounds using slightly modified ARM-PCR. Running around 9 cycles apiece, the first two PCR rounds relied on TRBV1-TRBV30 forward primers together with a C-beta reverse primer. TCRdb processed the multiplex PCR reads anew with MiXCR; each CDR3 protein has one entry. Found here are fewer than 85,000 distinct CDR3 sequences, roughly 71% of them singletons; the top ten hold less than 30%. The CDR3 has 14 residues. CDR1 is SGHKS and CDR2 is YYEKEE in the germline V gene (reference sequence).

V gene TRBV5-5 combines with J gene TRBJ2-2; 9 bases are shared with TRBD1. This receptor was obtained from a man aged 35-49 years with primary liver carcinoma and hepatitis B virus infection. The source material was tumor-adjacent normal liver tissue. The CDR3 sequence: CACSETGGTGELFF. As DNA, the CDR3 is TGTGCCTGCAGCGAGACAGGGGGCACCGGGGAGCTGTTTTTT.